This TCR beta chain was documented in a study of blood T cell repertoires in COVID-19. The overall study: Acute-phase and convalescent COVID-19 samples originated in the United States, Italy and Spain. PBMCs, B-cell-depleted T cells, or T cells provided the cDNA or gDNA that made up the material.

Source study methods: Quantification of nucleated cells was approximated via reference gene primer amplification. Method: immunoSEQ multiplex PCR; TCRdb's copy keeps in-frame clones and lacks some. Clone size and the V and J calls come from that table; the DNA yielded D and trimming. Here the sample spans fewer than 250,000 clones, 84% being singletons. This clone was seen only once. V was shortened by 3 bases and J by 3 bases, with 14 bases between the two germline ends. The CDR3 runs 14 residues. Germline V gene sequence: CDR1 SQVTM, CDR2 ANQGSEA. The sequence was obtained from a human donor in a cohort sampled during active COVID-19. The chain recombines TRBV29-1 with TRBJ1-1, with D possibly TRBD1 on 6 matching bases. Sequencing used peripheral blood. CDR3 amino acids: CSVERDRTYTEAFF. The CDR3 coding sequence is TGCAGCGTTGAGAGAGACAGGACCTACACTGAAGCTTTCTTT.